This entry is about one T cell receptor beta chain. The antigen remains unidentified. Noted time point: cycle 4 day 1 (C4D1), after 5 to 7 weeks of nivolumab. In every patient, relapse followed autologous stem cell transplantation, while exposure to brentuximab vedotin differed. Negative magnetic selection isolated CD4+ T cells from thawed PBMCs. The assay was immunoSEQ multiplex PCR, and TCRdb's table has in-frame clones only and misses some. The data contain around 27,000 clones, approximately 85% of them seen just once; the ten biggest clones take up approximately 2.6%. The data stem from a study of PD-1 blockade in classical Hodgkin lymphoma. On the study more broadly: Patients were treated with nivolumab at 3 mg/kg, and this was given intravenously every 2 weeks. General study findings and limits: Repertoires differed for reasons still undefined, possibly disease activity or prior therapy.

Germline CDR1 reads MNHNY; CDR2 reads SVGAGI (reference sequence). This CDR3 region has 16 residues. V shed 6 bases and J shed 6 bases, with 24 bases lying between them. V gene TRBV6-6 combines with J gene TRBJ2-7; possible D gene TRBD2, 6 bases. Sequencing used CD4+ T cells from blood, obtained before the fourth cycle of nivolumab. The sequence was obtained from a human donor with classical Hodgkin lymphoma. CDR3 residues: CASSPGEDINGVEQYF. CDR3 DNA sequence: TGTGCCAGCAGCCCCGGGGAGGACATTAATGGCGTCGAGCAGTACTTC.